The T cell receptor (beta chain) under discussion was sequenced for a study of OX40 agonist ivuxolimab in advanced cancers. In the study overall: Patients received ivuxolimab, an intravenous treatment, every 2 weeks at 0.01 to 10 mg/kg. The study reported partial responses in three patients: one hepatocellular carcinoma, two cutaneous melanoma. Study outcomes and limitations: Partial responders at 0.1-3.0 mg/kg had among the lowest clonal expansion. Clonal expansion by week 6 occurred in CD4+ and CD8+ blood T cells (at 0.1 to 3.0 mg/kg).

Points on this clone: Its target is unknown.

Germline V lookup: CDR1 MNHEY, CDR2 SMNVEV (reference sequence). The ends were cut back, 5 bases at V and 6 bases at J, with 23 bases in the middle. The CDR3 loop spans 17 amino acids. Produced via immunoSEQ multiplex PCR; TCRdb's table is partial and in-frame only. The sample carries about 100,000 clones, roughly 92% recorded once. The material sequenced was CD4+ or CD8+ T cells sorted from blood, taken in a trial of the OX40 agonist ivuxolimab. The J gene is TRBJ2-4, the V gene TRBV27, with a possible D match to TRBD2 (7 bases). This receptor was taken from an adult with an advanced solid tumor such as melanoma, head and neck, liver or kidney cancer. CDR3 sequence reads: CASSPTARGANLNIQYF. Written as DNA, the CDR3 is TGTGCCAGCAGTCCTACCGCTCGGGGGGCCAACTTAAACATTCAGTACTTC.